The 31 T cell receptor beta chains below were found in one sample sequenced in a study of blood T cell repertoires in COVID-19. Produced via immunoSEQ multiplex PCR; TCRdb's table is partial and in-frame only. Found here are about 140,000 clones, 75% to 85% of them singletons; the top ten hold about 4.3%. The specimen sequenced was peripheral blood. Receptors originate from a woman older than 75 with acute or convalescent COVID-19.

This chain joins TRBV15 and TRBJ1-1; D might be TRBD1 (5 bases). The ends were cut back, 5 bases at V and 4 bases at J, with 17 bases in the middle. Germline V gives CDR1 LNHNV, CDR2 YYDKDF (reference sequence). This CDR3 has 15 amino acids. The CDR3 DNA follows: TGTGCCACCAGCTTTCAGGGCCTTAGACTCACTGAAGCTTTCTTT. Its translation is CATSFQGLRLTEAFF.

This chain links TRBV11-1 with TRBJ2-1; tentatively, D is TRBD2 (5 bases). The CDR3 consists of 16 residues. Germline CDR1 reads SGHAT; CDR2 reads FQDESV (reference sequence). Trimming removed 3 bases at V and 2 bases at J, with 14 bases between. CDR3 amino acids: CASSFIWEKAYNEQFF. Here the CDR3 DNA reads TGTGCCAGCAGCTTTATCTGGGAGAAAGCCTACAATGAGCAGTTCTTC.

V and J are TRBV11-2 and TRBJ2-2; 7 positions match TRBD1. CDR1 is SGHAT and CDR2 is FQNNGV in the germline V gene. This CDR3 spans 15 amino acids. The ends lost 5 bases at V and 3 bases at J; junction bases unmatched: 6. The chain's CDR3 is CASSRQGTYTGELFF. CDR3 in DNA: TGTGCCAGCAGCCGACAGGGAACCTACACCGGGGAGCTGTTTTTT.

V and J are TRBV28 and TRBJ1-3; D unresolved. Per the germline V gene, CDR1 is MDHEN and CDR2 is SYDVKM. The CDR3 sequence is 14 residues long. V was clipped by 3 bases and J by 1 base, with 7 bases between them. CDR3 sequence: CASSFRSSGNTIYF. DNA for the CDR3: TGTGCCAGCAGTTTTCGGTCATCTGGAAACACCATATATTTT. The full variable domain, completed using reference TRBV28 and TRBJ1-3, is DVKVTQSSRYLVKRTGEKVFLECVQDMDHENMFWYRQDPGLGLRLIYFSYDVKMKEKGDIPEGYSVSREKKERFSLILESASTNQTSMYLCASSFRSSGNTIYFGEGSWLTVV.

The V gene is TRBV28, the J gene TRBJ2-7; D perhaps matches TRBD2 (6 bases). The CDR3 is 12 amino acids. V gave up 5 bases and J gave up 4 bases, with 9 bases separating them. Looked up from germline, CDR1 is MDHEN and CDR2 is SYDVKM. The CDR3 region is CASSGGRYEQYF. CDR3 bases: TGTGCCAGCAGTGGTGGGAGGTACGAGCAGTACTTC.

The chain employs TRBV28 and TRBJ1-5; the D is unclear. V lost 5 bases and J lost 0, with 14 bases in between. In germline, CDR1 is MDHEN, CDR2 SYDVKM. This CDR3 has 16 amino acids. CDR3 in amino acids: CASSPREVPSNQPQHF. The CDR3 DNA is TGTGCCAGCAGTCCCCGGGAAGTACCTAGCAATCAGCCCCAGCATTTT. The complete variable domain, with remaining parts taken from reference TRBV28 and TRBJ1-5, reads DVKVTQSSRYLVKRTGEKVFLECVQDMDHENMFWYRQDPGLGLRLIYFSYDVKMKEKGDIPEGYSVSREKKERFSLILESASTNQTSMYLCASSPREVPSNQPQHFGDGTRLSIL.

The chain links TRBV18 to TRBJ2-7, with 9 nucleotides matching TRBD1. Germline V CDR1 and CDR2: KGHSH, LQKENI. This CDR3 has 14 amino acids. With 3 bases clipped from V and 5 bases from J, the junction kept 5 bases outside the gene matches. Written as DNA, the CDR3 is TGTGCCAGCTCACCGACAGGGGGAGGCCACGAGCAGTACTTC. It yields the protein CASSPTGGGHEQYF. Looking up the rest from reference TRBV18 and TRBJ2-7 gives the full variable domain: NAGVMQNPRHLVRRRGQEARLRCSPMKGHSHVYWYRQLPEEGLKFMVYLQKENIIDESGMPKERFSAEFPKEGPSILRIQQVVRGDSAAYFCASSPTGGGHEQYFGPGTRLTVT.

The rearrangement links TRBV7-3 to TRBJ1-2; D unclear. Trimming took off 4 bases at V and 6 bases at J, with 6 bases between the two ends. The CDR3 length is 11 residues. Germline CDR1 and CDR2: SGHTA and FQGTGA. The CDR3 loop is CASSSGHGYTF. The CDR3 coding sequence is TGTGCCAGCAGCTCGGGTCATGGCTACACCTTC.

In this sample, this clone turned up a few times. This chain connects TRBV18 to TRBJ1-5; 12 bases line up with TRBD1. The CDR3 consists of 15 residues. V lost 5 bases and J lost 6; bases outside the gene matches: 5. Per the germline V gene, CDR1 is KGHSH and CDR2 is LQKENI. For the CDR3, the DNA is TGTGCCAGCTCAACGGGGACAGGGGGCCGTCAGCCCCAGCATTTT. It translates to CASSTGTGGRQPQHF.

The CDR3 DNA reads TGCGCCAGCAGTGAGAGCCTTCCCGGACAGGGGTCCGAGCAGTACTTC. The encoded protein is CASSESLPGQGSEQYF. The J gene is TRBJ2-7, the V gene TRBV10-1; 9 nucleotides align to TRBD1. The CDR3 has 16 residues. In germline, CDR1 is WNHNN, CDR2 SYGVQD (reference sequence). V lost 2 bases and J lost 6; bases outside the gene matches: 11.

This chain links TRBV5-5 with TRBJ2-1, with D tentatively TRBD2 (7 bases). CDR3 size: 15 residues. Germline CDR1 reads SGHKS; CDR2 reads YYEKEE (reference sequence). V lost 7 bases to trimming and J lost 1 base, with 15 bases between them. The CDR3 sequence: CASARGGQSYNEQFF. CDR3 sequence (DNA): TGTGCCAGCGCCCGCGGGGGCCAATCCTACAATGAGCAGTTCTTC. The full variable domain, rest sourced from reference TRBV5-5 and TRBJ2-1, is DAGVTQSPTHLIKTRGQQVTLRCSPISGHKSVSWYQQVLGQGPQFIFQYYEKEERGRGNFPDRFSARQFPNYSSELNVNALLLGDSALYLCASARGGQSYNEQFFGPGTRLTVL.

Written as DNA, the CDR3 is TGTGCCAGCAGCGTTTTTGAGGGGGCGGGAGAGACCCAGTACTTC. Translated, it gives CASSVFEGAGETQYF. V usage is TRBV9 and J usage is TRBJ2-5; 7 bases fit TRBD1. CDR3 length: 15 residues. Germline V gene lookup returns CDR1 SGDLS and CDR2 YYNGEE. J lost 4 bases, V lost 2 bases, and 8 bases had no gene match.

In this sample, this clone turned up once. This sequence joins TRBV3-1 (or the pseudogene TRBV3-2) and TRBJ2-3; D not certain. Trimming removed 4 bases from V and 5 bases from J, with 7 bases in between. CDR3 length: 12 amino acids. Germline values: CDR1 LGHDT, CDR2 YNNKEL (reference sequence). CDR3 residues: CASSPTGDTQYF. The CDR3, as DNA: TGTGCCAGCAGCCCGACTGGAGATACGCAGTATTTT.

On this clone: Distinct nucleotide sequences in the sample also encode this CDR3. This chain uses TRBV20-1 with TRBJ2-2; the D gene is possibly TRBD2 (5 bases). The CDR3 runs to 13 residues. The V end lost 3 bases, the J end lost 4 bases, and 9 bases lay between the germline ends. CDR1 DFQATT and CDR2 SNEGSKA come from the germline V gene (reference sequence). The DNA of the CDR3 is TGCAGTGCTAGTTCGGGGTTCACCGGGGAGCTGTTTTTT. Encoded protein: CSASSGFTGELFF.

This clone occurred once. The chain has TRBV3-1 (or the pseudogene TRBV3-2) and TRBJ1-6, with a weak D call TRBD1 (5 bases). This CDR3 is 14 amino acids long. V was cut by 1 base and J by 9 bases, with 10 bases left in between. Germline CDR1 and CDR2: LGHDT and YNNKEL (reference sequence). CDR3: CASSQAGEVSPLHF. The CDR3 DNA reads TGTGCCAGCAGCCAAGCGGGGGAGGTTTCACCCCTCCACTTT.

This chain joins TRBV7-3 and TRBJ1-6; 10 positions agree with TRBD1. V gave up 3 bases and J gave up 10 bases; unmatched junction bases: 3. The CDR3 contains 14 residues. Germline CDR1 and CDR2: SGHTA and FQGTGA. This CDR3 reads CASSFRDRGSPLHF. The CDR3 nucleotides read TGTGCCAGCAGCTTCCGGGACAGGGGATCACCCCTCCACTTT.

CDR3: CASSQLHGLAGTYEQYF. The CDR3 coding sequence is TGCGCCAGCAGCCAGTTGCACGGACTAGCGGGAACCTACGAGCAGTACTTC. The rearrangement joins TRBV4-1 to TRBJ2-7; 12 nucleotides line up with TRBD2. After removal of 3 bases from V and 2 bases from J, the junction contained 8 bases not matched to a gene. Germline V gene sequence: CDR1 MGHRA, CDR2 YSYEKL. The CDR3 is 17 residues long.

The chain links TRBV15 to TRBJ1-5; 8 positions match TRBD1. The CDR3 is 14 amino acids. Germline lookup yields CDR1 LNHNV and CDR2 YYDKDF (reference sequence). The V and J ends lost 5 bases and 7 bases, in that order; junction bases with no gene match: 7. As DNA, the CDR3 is TGTGCCACCAGCCAGGACAGGGACCAACAGCCCCAGCATTTT. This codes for CATSQDRDQQPQHF.

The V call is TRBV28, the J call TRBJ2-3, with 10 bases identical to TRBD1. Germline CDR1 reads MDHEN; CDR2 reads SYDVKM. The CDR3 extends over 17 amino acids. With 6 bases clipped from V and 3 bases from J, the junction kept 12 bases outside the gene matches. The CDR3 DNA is TGTGCCAGCAGCACAGGGGTCGCGGGACAGGGGACAGATACGCAGTATTTT. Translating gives CASSTGVAGQGTDTQYF.

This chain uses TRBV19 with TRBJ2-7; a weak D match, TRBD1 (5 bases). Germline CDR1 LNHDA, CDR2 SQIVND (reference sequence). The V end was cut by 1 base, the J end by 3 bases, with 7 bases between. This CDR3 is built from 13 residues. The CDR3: CASSIGGLYEQYF. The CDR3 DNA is TGTGCCAGTAGTATAGGGGGCCTCTACGAGCAGTACTTC. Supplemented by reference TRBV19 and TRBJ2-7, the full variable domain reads DGGITQSPKYLFRKEGQNVTLSCEQNLNHDAMYWYRQDPGQGLRLIYYSQIVNDFQKGDIAEGYSVSREKKESFPLTVTSAQKNPTAFYLCASSIGGLYEQYFGPGTRLTVT.

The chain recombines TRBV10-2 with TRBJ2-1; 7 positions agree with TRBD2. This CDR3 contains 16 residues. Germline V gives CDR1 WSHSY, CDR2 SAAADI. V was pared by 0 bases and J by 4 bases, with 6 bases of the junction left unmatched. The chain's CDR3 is CASSESGLAAYNEQFF. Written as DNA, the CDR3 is TGCGCCAGCAGTGAGTCAGGGCTAGCGGCTTACAATGAGCAGTTCTTC.

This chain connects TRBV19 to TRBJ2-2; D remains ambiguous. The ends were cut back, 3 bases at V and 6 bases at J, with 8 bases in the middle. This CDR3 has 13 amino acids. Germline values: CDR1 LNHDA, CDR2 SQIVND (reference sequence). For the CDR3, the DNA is TGTGCCAGTAGTATCCCTGGGCCCGGGGAGCTGTTTTTT. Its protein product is CASSIPGPGELFF.

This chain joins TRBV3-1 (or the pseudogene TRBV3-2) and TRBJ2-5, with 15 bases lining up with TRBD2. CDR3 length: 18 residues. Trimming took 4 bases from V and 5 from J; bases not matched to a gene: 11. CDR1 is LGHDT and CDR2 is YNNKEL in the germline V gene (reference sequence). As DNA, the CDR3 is TGTGCCAGCAGCCTCGGACTAGCGGGAGGGCCAGCGGGGGAGACCCAGTACTTC. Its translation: CASSLGLAGGPAGETQYF.

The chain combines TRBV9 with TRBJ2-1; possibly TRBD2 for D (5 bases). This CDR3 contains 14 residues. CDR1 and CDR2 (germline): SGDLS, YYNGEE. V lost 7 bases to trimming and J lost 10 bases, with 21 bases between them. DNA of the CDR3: TGTGCCAGCCGGACTGCCTCTACGGTCGGGGAGCAGTTCTTC. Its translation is CASRTASTVGEQFF.

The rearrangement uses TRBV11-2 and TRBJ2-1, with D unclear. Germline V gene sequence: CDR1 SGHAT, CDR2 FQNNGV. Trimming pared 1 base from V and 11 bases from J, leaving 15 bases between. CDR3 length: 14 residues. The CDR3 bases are TGTGCCAGCAGCTTAGTACAGATAACACCTAAGCAGTTCTTC. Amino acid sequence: CASSLVQITPKQFF.

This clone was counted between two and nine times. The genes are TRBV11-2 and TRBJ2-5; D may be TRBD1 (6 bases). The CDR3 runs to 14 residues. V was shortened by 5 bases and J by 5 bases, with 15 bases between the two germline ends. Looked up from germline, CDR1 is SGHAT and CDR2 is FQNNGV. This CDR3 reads CASSQAQGLETQYF. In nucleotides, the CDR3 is TGTGCCAGCAGCCAAGCACAGGGTTTGGAGACCCAGTACTTC. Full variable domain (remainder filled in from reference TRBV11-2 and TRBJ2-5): EAGVAQSPRYKIIEKRQSVAFWCNPISGHATLYWYQQILGQGPKLLIQFQNNGVVDDSQLPKDRFSAERLKGVDSTLKIQPAKLEDSAVYLCASSQAQGLETQYFGPGTRLLVL.

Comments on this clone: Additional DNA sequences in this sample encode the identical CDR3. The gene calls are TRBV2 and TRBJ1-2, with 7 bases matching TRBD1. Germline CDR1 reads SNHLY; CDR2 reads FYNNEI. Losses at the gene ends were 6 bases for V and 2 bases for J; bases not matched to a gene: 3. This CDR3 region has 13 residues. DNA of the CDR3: TGTGCCAGCAGCCAACAGGGGAACTATGGCTACACCTTC. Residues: CASSQQGNYGYTF.

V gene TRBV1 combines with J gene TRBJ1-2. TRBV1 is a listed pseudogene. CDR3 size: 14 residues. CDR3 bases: TGCACCAGCAGCCAAGGCCGGGGTTCCTATGGCTACACCTTC. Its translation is CTSSQGRGSYGYTF.

CDR3 DNA sequence: TGTGCCTGGAGTGTGATGAACGGTGAGCAGTTCTTC. Translation gives CAWSVMNGEQFF. The V call is TRBV30, the J call TRBJ2-1; D is unclear. V lost 0 bases and J lost 9, with 9 bases in between. CDR3 length equals 12 residues. CDR1 is GTSNPN and CDR2 is SVGIG in the germline V gene (reference sequence).

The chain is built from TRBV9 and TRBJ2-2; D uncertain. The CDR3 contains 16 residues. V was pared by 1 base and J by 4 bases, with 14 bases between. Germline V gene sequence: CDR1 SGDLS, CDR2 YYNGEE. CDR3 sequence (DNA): TGTGCCAGCAGCGTAAAGCGTGTAGATAGCACCGGGGAGCTGTTTTTT. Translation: CASSVKRVDSTGELFF.

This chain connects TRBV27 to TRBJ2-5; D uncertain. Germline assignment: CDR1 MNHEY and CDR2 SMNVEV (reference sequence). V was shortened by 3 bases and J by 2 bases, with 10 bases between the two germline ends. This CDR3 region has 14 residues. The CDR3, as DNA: TGTGCCAGCAGTTTCTCAGGTTTACAAGAGACCCAGTACTTC. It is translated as CASSFSGLQETQYF.